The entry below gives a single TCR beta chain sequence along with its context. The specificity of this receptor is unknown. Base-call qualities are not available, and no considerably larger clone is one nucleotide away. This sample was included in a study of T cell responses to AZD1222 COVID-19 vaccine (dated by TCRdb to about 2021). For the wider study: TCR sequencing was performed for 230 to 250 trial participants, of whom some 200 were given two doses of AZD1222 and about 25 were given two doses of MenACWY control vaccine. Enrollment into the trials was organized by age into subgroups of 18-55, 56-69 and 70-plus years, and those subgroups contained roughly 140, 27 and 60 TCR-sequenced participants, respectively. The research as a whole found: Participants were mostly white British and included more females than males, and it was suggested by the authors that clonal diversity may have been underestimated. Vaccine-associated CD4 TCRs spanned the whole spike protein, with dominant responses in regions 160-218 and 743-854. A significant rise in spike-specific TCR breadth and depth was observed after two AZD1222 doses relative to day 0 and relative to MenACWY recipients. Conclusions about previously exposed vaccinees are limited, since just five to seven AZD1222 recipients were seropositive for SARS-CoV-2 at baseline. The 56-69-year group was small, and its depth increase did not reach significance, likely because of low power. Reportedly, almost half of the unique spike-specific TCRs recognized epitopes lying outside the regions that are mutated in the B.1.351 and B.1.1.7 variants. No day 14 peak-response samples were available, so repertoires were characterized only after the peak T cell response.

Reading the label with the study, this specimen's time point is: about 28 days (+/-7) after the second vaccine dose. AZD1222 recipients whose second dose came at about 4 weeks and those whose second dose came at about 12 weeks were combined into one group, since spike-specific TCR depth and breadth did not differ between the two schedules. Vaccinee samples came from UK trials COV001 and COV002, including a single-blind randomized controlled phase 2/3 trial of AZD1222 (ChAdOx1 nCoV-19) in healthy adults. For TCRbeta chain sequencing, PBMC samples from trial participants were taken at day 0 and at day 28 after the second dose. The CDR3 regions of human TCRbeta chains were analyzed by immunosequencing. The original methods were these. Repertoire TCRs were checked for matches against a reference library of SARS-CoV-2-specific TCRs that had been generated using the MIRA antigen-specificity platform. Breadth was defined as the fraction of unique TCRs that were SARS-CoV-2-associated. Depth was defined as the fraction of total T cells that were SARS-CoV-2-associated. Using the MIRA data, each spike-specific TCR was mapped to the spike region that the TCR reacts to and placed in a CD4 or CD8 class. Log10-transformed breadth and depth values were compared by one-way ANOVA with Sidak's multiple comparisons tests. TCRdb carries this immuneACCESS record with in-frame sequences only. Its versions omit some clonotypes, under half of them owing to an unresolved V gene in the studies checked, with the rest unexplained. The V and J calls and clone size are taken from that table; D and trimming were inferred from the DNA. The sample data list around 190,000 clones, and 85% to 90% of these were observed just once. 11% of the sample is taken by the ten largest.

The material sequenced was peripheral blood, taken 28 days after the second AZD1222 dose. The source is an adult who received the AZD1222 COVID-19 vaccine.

CDR3 reads: CASSLNSPNTGELFF. The nucleotide sequence is given as TGTGCCAGCAGCTTAAATAGCCCGAACACCGGGGAGCTGTTTTTT. The sequence links TRBV7-3 to TRBJ2-2; the D gene identity is not certain. Including cysteine and phenylalanine, the CDR3 has 15 amino acids. Only the CDR3 region is kept as DNA, spanning 45 bases read in frame from base 1. V is cut by 1 base and J by 0 bases, and the space between the germline ends is 6 bases. Reading the germline V gene gives CDR1 SGHTA and CDR2 FQGTGA.